This TCR beta chain was recorded in a study of blood T cell repertoires in COVID-19. In the original analysis: It was from reference gene primer amplification that nucleated cell counts were estimated. Sequencing used immunoSEQ multiplex PCR; TCRdb keeps in-frame clones, though not all of them. From that table come the V and J calls and clone size; the DNA was used to work out D and trimming. The table includes about 62,000 clones, about four fifths detected once. There are 16 residues in the CDR3. From germline, CDR1 is SGHKS and CDR2 YYEKEE (reference sequence). J gave up 2 bases and V 1 base, and 7 bases lay outside the gene matches.

This clonotype originated in a woman in her forties or fifties with active or convalescent COVID-19. The sequencing sample was made of peripheral blood. This rearrangement joins TRBV5-5 to TRBJ2-7, with 9 nucleotides matching TRBD2. CDR3 nucleotide sequence: TGTGCCAGCAGCTTGCCCACGACTAGCGGCACCTACGAGCAGTACTTC. Protein: CASSLPTTSGTYEQYF.